This TCR beta chain originates from a study of long-term antiretroviral therapy in people with HIV. Study-level findings and limits: Investigators report no available data on ART adherence, viral resistance or therapy changes.

Unmatched junction bases numbered 13, after V lost 4 bases and J lost 7 bases. The CDR3 has 15 residues. Germline V lookup: CDR1 SGHVS, CDR2 FQNEAQ. The run of the v3.0 immunoSEQ assay was at survey level. Repertoires were generated with immunoSEQ multiplex PCR, while TCRdb's copy carries only in-frame clones and drops some. The sample contains around 24,000 clones, more than 85% of which appear only once. To note about this clone: What it recognizes is unknown.

The clonotype was recovered from a woman in her 40s with HIV. The chain is built from TRBV7-8 and TRBJ2-7; 7 nucleotides align to TRBD1. The material sequenced was unsorted PBMCs, taken 7.6 years after starting antiretroviral therapy. CDR3 amino acids: CASSSPQGGWGEQYF. CDR3 coding DNA: TGTGCCAGCAGCTCCCCCCAAGGGGGCTGGGGGGAGCAGTACTTC.